This TCR beta chain was sequenced during a study of shared clonotypes between healthy human individuals. This CDR3 has 15 amino acids. V was cut by 10 bases and J by 0 bases, with 16 bases left in between. The germline CDR1 and CDR2 sequences are MNHNS and SASEGT. The assay was immunoSEQ multiplex PCR, and TCRdb's table has in-frame clones only and misses some. The sample lists about 2.3 million clones, under 95% occurring once. The material sequenced was naive CD4+ T cells from PBMCs. The subset: CD45RA+ positively selected. The clonotype originates from a man between 18 and 35 years old in good health. Some clones in this sample may be carry-over from other donors' samples. The chain has TRBV6-1 and TRBJ2-1, with no clear D. CDR3 sequence reads: CATSWQESSYNEQFF. The DNA for the CDR3 is TGTGCCACCTCGTGGCAGGAGAGCTCCTACAATGAGCAGTTCTTC.